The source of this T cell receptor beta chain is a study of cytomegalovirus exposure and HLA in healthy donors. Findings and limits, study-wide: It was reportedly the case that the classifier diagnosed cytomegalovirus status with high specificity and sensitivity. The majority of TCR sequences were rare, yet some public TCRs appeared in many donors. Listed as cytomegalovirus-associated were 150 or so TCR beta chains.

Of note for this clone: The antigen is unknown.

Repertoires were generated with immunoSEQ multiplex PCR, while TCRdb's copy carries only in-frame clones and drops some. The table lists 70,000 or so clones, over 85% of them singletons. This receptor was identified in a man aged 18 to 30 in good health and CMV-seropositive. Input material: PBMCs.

The CDR3 loop reads CASSFLLAGKNEQFF. The CDR3 nucleotides are TGCGCCAGCAGCTTTTTACTAGCGGGGAAGAATGAGCAGTTCTTC. The chain couples TRBV5-1 to TRBJ2-1, with TRBD2 matching 10 bases. Germline V CDR1 and CDR2: SGHRS, YFSETQ. The CDR3 has 15 amino acids. The ends lost 2 bases at V and 7 bases at J; junction bases unmatched: 6.